The entry below gives a single TCR beta chain sequence along with its context. The antigen is unknown. The data belong to a study of T cell responses to AZD1222 COVID-19 vaccine. Study findings and constraints: With dominance at 160-218 and 743-854, vaccine-associated CD4 TCRs spanned spike. Reportedly, nearly half of unique spike TCRs recognized epitopes outside B.1.351/B.1.1.7 mutations.

Clones were sequenced by immunoSEQ multiplex PCR, and TCRdb holds only the in-frame ones, with some missing. Seen here are 85,000 to 100,000 clones, around nine tenths observed once, and the top ten hold about 13%. Germline V gene data show CDR1 as SGHRS and CDR2 as YFSETQ. This CDR3 has 13 amino acids. Deletions cut 0 bases from V and 5 bases from J, with 8 bases between. This rearrangement joins TRBV5-1 to TRBJ1-2; D unclear. The sequence derives from an adult in good health. Specimen: peripheral blood, collected on day 0 of AZD1222 vaccination. CDR3 loop: CASSLEAGYGYTF. In DNA form, the CDR3 reads TGCGCCAGCAGCTTGGAAGCGGGGTATGGCTACACCTTC.